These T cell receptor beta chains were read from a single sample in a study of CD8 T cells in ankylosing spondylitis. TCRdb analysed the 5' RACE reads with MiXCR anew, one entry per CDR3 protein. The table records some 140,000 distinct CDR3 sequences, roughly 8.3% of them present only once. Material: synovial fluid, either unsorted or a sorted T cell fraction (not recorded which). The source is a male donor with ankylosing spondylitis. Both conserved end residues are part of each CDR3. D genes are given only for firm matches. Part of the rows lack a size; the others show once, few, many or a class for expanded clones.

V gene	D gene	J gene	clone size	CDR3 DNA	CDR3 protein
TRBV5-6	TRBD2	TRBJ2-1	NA	TGTGCCAGCAGCTTGGTAGCGGGATTTTCCTACAATGAGCAGTTCTTC	CASSLVAGFSYNEQFF
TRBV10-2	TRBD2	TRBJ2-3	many	TGCGCCAGTTGTCCCGTGCGGCGGGGGGTCACAGATACGCAGTATTTT	CASCPVRRGVTDTQYF
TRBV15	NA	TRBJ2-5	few	TGTGCCACCAGCAGAGGGAAGGGGCAGAGGGGAGAGACCCAGTACTTC	CATSRGKGQRGETQYF
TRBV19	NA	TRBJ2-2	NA	TGTGCCAGTAGAAACGTAGCATCCGGGGAGCTGTTTTTT	CASRNVASGELFF
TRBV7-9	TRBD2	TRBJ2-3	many	TGTGCCAGCAGCCCCTGGACTAGCGGGGGCACAGATACGCAGTATTTT	CASSPWTSGGTDTQYF
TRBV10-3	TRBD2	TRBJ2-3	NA	TGTGCCATCAGGCCCGAGCGGGAGTTAGATACGCAGTATTTT	CAIRPERELDTQYF
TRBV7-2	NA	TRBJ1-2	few	TGTGCCAGCAGCGCCAACCGGGGGAAGCTGGGAGGCTACACCTTC	CASSANRGKLGGYTF
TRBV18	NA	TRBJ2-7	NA	TGTGCCAGCTCCCCATCGAGGACAGCGGCCTACGAGCAGTACTTC	CASSPSRTAAYEQYF
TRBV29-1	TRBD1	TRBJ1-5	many	TGCAGCGTCGGGGACAGGGGTAATCAGCCCCAGCATTTT	CSVGDRGNQPQHF
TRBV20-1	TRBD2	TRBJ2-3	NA	TGCAGTGCTAGCGGCGGGAGGGGGGACACAGATACGCAGTATTTT	CSASGGRGDTDTQYF
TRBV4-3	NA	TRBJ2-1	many	TGCGCCAGCAGCCAGCTTTCGGGGGCGGCCTACAATGAGCAGTTCTTC	CASSQLSGAAYNEQFF
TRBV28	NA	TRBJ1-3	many	TGTGCCAGCAGTTTATCGACAGTGAGCTCTGGAAACACCATATATTTT	CASSLSTVSSGNTIYF
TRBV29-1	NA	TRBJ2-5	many	TGCAGCGTTGACGGCCCCGAGGGAGAGACCCAGTACTTC	CSVDGPEGETQYF
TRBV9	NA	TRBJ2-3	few	TGTGCCAGCAGCGTAGAGCCCTTCACAGATACGCAGTATTTT	CASSVEPFTDTQYF
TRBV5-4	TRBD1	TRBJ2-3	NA	TGTGCCAGCAGCTTCTCGGGACAGGGGTTCGATACGCAGTATTTT	CASSFSGQGFDTQYF
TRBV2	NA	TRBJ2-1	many	TGTGCCAGCAGTTACGACAATGAGCAGTTCTTC	CASSYDNEQFF
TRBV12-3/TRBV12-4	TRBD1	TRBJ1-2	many	TGTGCCAGCAGACAGGGGAACTATGGCTACACCTTC	CASRQGNYGYTF
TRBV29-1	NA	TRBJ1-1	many	TGCAGGGGTATCTATAGGGGAGGAAACACTGAAGCTTTCTTT	CRGIYRGGNTEAFF
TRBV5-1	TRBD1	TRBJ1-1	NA	TGCGCCAGCAGCAGGGATACAGGGGGGAGGAGCACTGAAGCTTTCTTT	CASSRDTGGRSTEAFF
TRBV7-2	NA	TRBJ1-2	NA	TGTGCCAGCAGCTTTAGGCAGGGCGACAACTATGGCTACACCTTC	CASSFRQGDNYGYTF
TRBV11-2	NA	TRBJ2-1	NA	TGTGCCAGCAGCTTAGCCCGCTTCTACAATGAGCAGTTCTTC	CASSLARFYNEQFF
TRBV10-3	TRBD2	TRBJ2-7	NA	TGTGCCACCAGAGCGGGAGGGGGATCCTACGAGCAGTACTTC	CATRAGGGSYEQYF
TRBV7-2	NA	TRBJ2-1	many	TGTGCCAGCAGCTGGGACACCGGCGCGGGGCAGTTCTTC	CASSWDTGAGQFF
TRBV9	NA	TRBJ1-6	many	TGTGCTAGCAGCGTAAGCGGCCAGTCAGAGTATAATTCACCCCTCCACTTT	CASSVSGQSEYNSPLHF
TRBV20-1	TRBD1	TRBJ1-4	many	TGCAGTGCCCCGGGACAGGGGACTGAAAAACTGTTTTTT	CSAPGQGTEKLFF
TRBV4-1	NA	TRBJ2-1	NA	TGCGCCAGCAGCGCAAGATATACGTACAATGAGCAGTTCTTC	CASSARYTYNEQFF
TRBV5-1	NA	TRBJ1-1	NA	TGCGCCAGCAGGTTAGGGTTGATGGACACTGAAGCTTTCTTT	CASRLGLMDTEAFF
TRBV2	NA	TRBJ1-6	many	TGTGCCAGCAGTGAAGCTGGGGATAATTCACCCCTCCACTTT	CASSEAGDNSPLHF
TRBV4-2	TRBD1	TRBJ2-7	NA	TGTGCCAGCAGCCCCCACGAAGACAGGGCCTACGAGCAGTACTTC	CASSPHEDRAYEQYF